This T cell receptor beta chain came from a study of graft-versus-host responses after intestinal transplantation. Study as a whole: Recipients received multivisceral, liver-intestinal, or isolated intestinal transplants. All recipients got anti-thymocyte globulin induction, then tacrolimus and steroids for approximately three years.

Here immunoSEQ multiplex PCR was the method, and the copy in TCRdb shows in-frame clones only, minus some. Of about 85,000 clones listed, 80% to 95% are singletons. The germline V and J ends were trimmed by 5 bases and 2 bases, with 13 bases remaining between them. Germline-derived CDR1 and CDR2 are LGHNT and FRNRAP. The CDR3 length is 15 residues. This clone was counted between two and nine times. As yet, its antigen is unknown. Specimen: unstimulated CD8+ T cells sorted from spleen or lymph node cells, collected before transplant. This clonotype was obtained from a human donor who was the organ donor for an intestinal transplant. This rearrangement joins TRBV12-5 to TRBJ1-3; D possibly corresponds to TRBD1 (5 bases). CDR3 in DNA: TGTGCTAGTGGTCCCCCTCCGGGGGCTGGAAACACCATATATTTT. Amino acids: CASGPPPGAGNTIYF.